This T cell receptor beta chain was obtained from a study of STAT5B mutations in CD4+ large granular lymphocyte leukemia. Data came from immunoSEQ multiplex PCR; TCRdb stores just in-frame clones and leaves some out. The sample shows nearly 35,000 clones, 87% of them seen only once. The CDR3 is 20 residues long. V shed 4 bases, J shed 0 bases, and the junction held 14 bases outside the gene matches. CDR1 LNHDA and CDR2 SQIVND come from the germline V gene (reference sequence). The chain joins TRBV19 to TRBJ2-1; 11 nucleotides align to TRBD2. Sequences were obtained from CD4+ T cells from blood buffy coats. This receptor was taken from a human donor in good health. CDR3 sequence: CASSKRGASGGTSSYNEQFF. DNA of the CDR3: TGTGCCAGTAGTAAGAGGGGGGCTAGCGGGGGGACCAGCTCCTACAATGAGCAGTTCTTC.